This T cell receptor (beta chain) was recovered during a study of human T cells and chemical hapten exposure. Study information: During the roughly 25-week study period, patients had diphenylcyclopropenone applied to the scalp every week. Cases of alopecia areata, totalis or universalis occurred in a predominantly female patient group.

The study, taken as a whole, reports: TCRs above 1 in 1000 frequency stayed constant with DPC sensitization.

Time point in this sample: patch test 1, 2 weeks after DPC sensitization. Treatment defined: therapeutic diphenylcyclopropenone sensitization with weekly scalp DPC. TCRdb re-called the RACE reads with MiXCR, one entry per CDR3 protein. The table includes around 110,000 distinct CDR3 sequences, about 12% detected once. A few counts support this clonotype. Antigen: not known. V was pared by 4 bases and J by 3 bases, with 17 bases between. The germline V gene has CDR1 DFQATT and CDR2 SNEGSKA (reference sequence). The CDR3 runs to 15 residues. Here the sequenced sample was whole blood, taken in connection with sensitization to the hapten diphenylcyclopropenone (DPC). This chain links TRBV20-1 with TRBJ2-3; TRBD1 is a possible D gene (6 bases). The receptor comes from a woman between 45 and 65 years old with alopecia areata. Some clones in this sample may be carry-over from other donors' samples. CDR3 sequence reads: CSAKHRASFTDTQYF. The CDR3 nucleotides are TGCAGTGCTAAGCACAGGGCATCGTTTACAGATACGCAGTATTTT.